This TCR beta chain originates from a study of blood T cell repertoires in COVID-19. Produced via immunoSEQ multiplex PCR; TCRdb's table is partial and in-frame only. Of 140,000 to 150,000 clones in the sample, about 90% were seen once. The germline CDR1 and CDR2 sequences are SGHNT and YENEEA. This CDR3 is built from 14 residues. The J segment lost 7 bases and the V segment lost 6 bases, leaving 6 bases of the junction unmatched. V is TRBV11-3 and J is TRBJ1-4; 9 nucleotides agree with TRBD1. Source material: PBMCs or T cells enriched from blood (not recorded which). The clonotype originates from a man in his 60s who had recovered from COVID-19. CDR3: CASRLDRGTEKLFF. The CDR3, as DNA: TGTGCCAGCAGGTTGGACAGGGGAACTGAAAAACTGTTTTTT.